This paragraph reports one T cell receptor (beta chain). Antigen unknown. The sample originates from a study of post-analysis software for immune sequencing data. Each TCR beta cDNA library carried unique molecular identifiers. MiXCR was run by TCRdb on the PCR reads, yielding one entry per CDR3 protein. The sample shows hundreds of thousands of distinct CDR3 sequences, 55% to 70% of them seen only once. Germline V lookup: CDR1 SGHVS, CDR2 FNYEAQ. The CDR3 is made up of 17 amino acids. V dropped 4 bases and J dropped 3; count of bases not matched to a gene: 12. General study points: Patients carried a handful of TRBV segments more frequently than controls did, and TRBV5-6, TRBV5-1 and TRBV20-1 were among them. In multiple sclerosis, normalized Chao1 diversity was significantly below that of controls.

Sequencing was done on a sample of blood. The rearrangement links TRBV7-6 to TRBJ2-5; 9 positions match TRBD2. The receptor's source is a girl aged 2 to 9 with multiple sclerosis. CDR3 region: CASSSLLAGDLKETQYF. In DNA, the CDR3 is TGTGCCAGCAGCTCCCTTTTAGCGGGAGATTTGAAAGAGACCCAGTACTTC. Based on the CDR3 plus reference TRBV7-6 and TRBJ2-5, the full variable domain is GAGVSQSPRYKVTKRGQDVALRCDPISGHVSLYWYRQALGQGPEFLTYFNYEAQQDKSGLPNDRFSAERPEGSISTLTIQRTEQRDSAMYRCASSSLLAGDLKETQYFGPGTRLLVL.